This passage covers 21 T cell receptor beta chains from one sample sequenced in a study of CD8+ T cells in alopecia areata. The treatment denotes: oral pan-JAK inhibitor, 5-10 mg twice daily. TCR sequencing used cDNA made by reverse transcription of extracted RNA. Sequenced by immunoSEQ multiplex PCR; TCRdb stores in-frame clones only, minus some. The sample yields under 110,000 clones, almost 60% seen once. The sequencing used CD8+ T cells sorted from blood, collected at approximately week 56, from a patient treated with tofacitinib. All receptors derive from a human donor with alopecia areata.

J is TRBJ2-5 and V is TRBV7-9; no clear D gene. The CDR3 totals 14 residues. V gave up 1 base and J gave up 4 bases, with 10 bases separating them. Germline values: CDR1 SEHNR, CDR2 FQNEAQ (reference sequence). CDR3 DNA sequence: TGTGCCAGCAGCTTAGTGGTCTCGGGAGAGACCCAGTACTTC. Residues: CASSLVVSGETQYF.

The chain combines TRBV15 with TRBJ2-7; 7 nucleotides align to TRBD2. V lost 0 bases and J lost 3; bases outside the gene matches: 8. The germline gives CDR1 LNHNV, CDR2 YYDKDF (reference sequence). This CDR3 comprises 16 residues. The CDR3 DNA is TGTGCCACCAGCAGAGATGTGGGGGGGTTTGACTACGAGCAGTACTTC. Encoded protein: CATSRDVGGFDYEQYF.

The table lists this clone with a few counts. The genes are TRBV7-9 and TRBJ2-7, with no clear D. The ends were cut back, 4 bases at V and 3 bases at J, with 16 bases in the middle. CDR3 size: 15 residues. The germline gives CDR1 SEHNR, CDR2 FQNEAQ (reference sequence). The CDR3 bases are TGTGCCAGCAGCTCCCACTCAAGAGCGAGCTACGAGCAGTACTTC. Its protein is CASSSHSRASYEQYF.

The rearrangement joins TRBV7-9 to TRBJ2-7, with D perhaps matching TRBD1 (6 bases). Trimming took 6 bases from V and 3 from J, leaving 12 bases between them. CDR1 SEHNR and CDR2 FQNEAQ come from the germline V gene (reference sequence). The CDR3 covers 13 residues. The DNA of the CDR3 is TGTGCCAGCAGACCAGGACAGCACTACGAGCAGTACTTC. It is translated as CASRPGQHYEQYF.

This chain connects TRBV29-1 to TRBJ2-2; tentatively, D is TRBD1 or TRBD2 (5 bases each). Germline CDR1 SQVTM, CDR2 ANQGSEA. Trimming took off 3 bases at V and 7 bases at J, with 9 bases between the two ends. The CDR3 has 12 amino acids. The CDR3 loop is CSVEWDGGELFF. CDR3 DNA: TGCAGCGTTGAGTGGGACGGCGGGGAGCTGTTTTTT.

The genes are TRBV7-2 and TRBJ2-2; TRBD2 matches at 13 bases. V shed 5 bases, J shed 4 bases, and the junction held 10 bases outside the gene matches. Germline loops: CDR1 SGHTA, CDR2 FQGNSA. This CDR3 spans 18 amino acids. This CDR3 reads CASSPLTSGGITTGELFF. DNA of the CDR3: TGTGCCAGCAGCCCGCTGACTAGCGGGGGGATTACCACCGGGGAGCTGTTTTTT.

CDR3 in DNA: TGTGCCAGCAGCGGGACTAGCGGGTCGGTCACCGGGGAGCTGTTTTTT. Translated: CASSGTSGSVTGELFF. This rearrangement joins TRBV13 to TRBJ2-2; 12 bases are shared with TRBD2. CDR1 is PRHDT and CDR2 is FYEKMQ in the germline V gene (reference sequence). The CDR3 extends over 16 amino acids. V lost 5 bases to trimming and J lost 4 bases; unmatched junction nucleotides: 5.

The chain carries TRBV7-3 and TRBJ2-3; 8 nucleotides agree with TRBD2. V gave up 1 base and J gave up 5 bases; unmatched junction bases: 8. The CDR3 is 16 residues long. Germline CDR1 reads SGHTA; CDR2 reads FQGTGA. The CDR3 DNA follows: TGTGCCAGCAGCTTAAGAGGTAGCGGGGCCCGAGATACGCAGTATTTT. Encoded protein: CASSLRGSGARDTQYF.

The V and J genes are TRBV12-2 and TRBJ1-5; TRBD1 is the table's D call, not checked against the DNA. TRBV12-2 represents a pseudogene. This CDR3 has 15 amino acids. CDR3 in DNA: TGTGCAAGTCACCAGCGAGGGGACAGGAATCAGCCCCAGCATTTT. Amino acid sequence: CASHQRGDRNQPQHF.

V usage is TRBV7-2 and J usage is TRBJ2-7; unclear D gene. The CDR3 covers 14 residues. V was pared by 5 bases and J by 1 base, with 12 bases between. Per germline, CDR1 SGHTA and CDR2 FQGNSA. The CDR3 region is CASSRVSSSYEQYF. In DNA, the CDR3 is TGTGCCAGCAGCCGGGTCTCGAGTTCCTACGAGCAGTACTTC.

There are a few counts of this clone. The rearrangement uses TRBV27 and TRBJ1-6; tentative D call: TRBD1 (6 bases). Germline CDR1 MNHEY, CDR2 SMNVEV (reference sequence). With 1 base removed from V and 7 bases from J, the gap between germline ends came to 14 bases. This CDR3 region has 16 residues. This CDR3 reads CASSLFADRKNSPLHF. In DNA form, the CDR3 reads TGTGCCAGCAGTTTATTTGCGGACAGAAAAAATTCACCCCTCCACTTT.

This clone was seen a few times. This chain joins TRBV10-3 and TRBJ2-5, with D possibly matching TRBD2 (6 bases). The ends were cut back, 4 bases at V and 2 bases at J, with 14 bases in the middle. The CDR3 consists of 15 residues. CDR1 and CDR2 from the germline V gene are ENHRY and SYGVKD. DNA for the CDR3: TGTGCCATCAGTGGCCGTCCCAGCGGGCAAGAGACCCAGTACTTC. Amino acids: CAISGRPSGQETQYF.

The chain recombines TRBV11-2 with TRBJ2-4, with 9 bases that match TRBD1. Per germline, CDR1 SGHAT and CDR2 FQNNGV. Unmatched junction bases numbered 3, after V lost 5 bases and J lost 7 bases. This CDR3 is 13 amino acids long. The CDR3 bases are TGTGCCAGCAGCGATGGGACAGGGAACATTCAGTACTTC. Amino acid sequence: CASSDGTGNIQYF.

In this sample, this clone turned up a few times. The J gene is TRBJ2-1, the V gene TRBV29-1; 7 bases line up with TRBD1. There are 14 residues in the CDR3. V lost 7 bases, J lost 1 base, and 7 bases stayed unmatched. The germline V gene has CDR1 SQVTM and CDR2 ANQGSEA. This CDR3 is CSAPGTASYNEQFF. CDR3 sequence (DNA): TGCAGCGCCCCCGGGACAGCTTCCTACAATGAGCAGTTCTTC.

This chain joins TRBV30 and TRBJ2-1; D may correspond to TRBD1 or TRBD2 (5 bases each). V was trimmed by 4 bases and J by 4 bases, leaving 14 bases between them. The CDR3 runs 14 residues. Germline V CDR1 and CDR2: GTSNPN, SVGIG (reference sequence). The CDR3 coding sequence is TGTGCCTGGAATCCCGGGGCCAAATACAATGAGCAGTTCTTC. Translation: CAWNPGAKYNEQFF.

The table lists this clone with a count of one. V and J are TRBV30 and TRBJ1-1; 7 nucleotides match TRBD1. The CDR3 is 15 residues long. Trimming removed 2 bases from V and 3 bases from J; junction bases left unmatched: 9. Looked up from germline, CDR1 is GTSNPN and CDR2 is SVGIG (reference sequence). CDR3 sequence: CAWSTLGQWDTEAFF. For the CDR3, the DNA is TGTGCCTGGAGTACCTTGGGACAGTGGGACACTGAAGCTTTCTTT. The entire variable domain, with the rest obtained from reference TRBV30 and TRBJ1-1, is as follows: SQTIHQWPATLVQPVGSPLSLECTVEGTSNPNLYWYRQAAGRGLQLLFYSVGIGQISSEVPQNLSASRPQDRQFILSSKKLLLSDSGFYLCAWSTLGQWDTEAFFGQGTRLTVV.

Only a few counts were recorded for this clone. This chain connects TRBV27 to TRBJ2-7; 7 bases are a match to TRBD1. J lost 5 bases, V lost 9 bases, and 7 bases had no gene match. CDR1 is MNHEY and CDR2 is SMNVEV in the germline V gene (reference sequence). The CDR3 runs to 12 residues. CDR3 bases: TGTGCCAGTATGACAGGGTCCAACGAGCAGTACTTC. It yields the protein CASMTGSNEQYF.

The chain recombines TRBV5-1 with TRBJ2-3; 7 bases align to TRBD2. The germline V gene encodes CDR1 SGHRS and CDR2 YFSETQ. J was trimmed by 1 base and V by 2 bases; bases with no gene match: 7. The length of the CDR3 is 16 residues. The DNA for the CDR3 is TGCGCCAGCAGCTTTTTTGGGAGGGGCCGCACAGATACGCAGTATTTT. Protein: CASSFFGRGRTDTQYF.

This clone was detected a few times. The chain uses TRBV2 and TRBJ1-4; D is ambiguous. This CDR3 comprises 14 residues. CDR1 is SNHLY, CDR2 FYNNEI, per germline. The germline V and J ends were trimmed by 5 bases and 0 bases, with 7 bases remaining between them. In nucleotides, the CDR3 is TGTGCCAGCAGTTCAACTACAACTAATGAAAAACTGTTTTTT. This encodes CASSSTTTNEKLFF.

The V and J genes are TRBV2 and TRBJ2-5, with D unresolved. The CDR3 extends over 14 amino acids. From germline, CDR1 is SNHLY and CDR2 FYNNEI. Trimming removed 1 base from V and 1 base from J, with 7 bases in between. The CDR3 here is CASSEESAQETQYF. The CDR3, as DNA: TGTGCCAGCAGTGAAGAGTCAGCCCAAGAGACCCAGTACTTC.

A few counts support this clone. V is TRBV19 and J is TRBJ2-7, with 7 bases matching TRBD2. The CDR3 loop spans 15 amino acids. Germline V gene sequence: CDR1 LNHDA, CDR2 SQIVND (reference sequence). The ends lost 1 base at V and 1 base at J; junction bases unmatched: 4. The CDR3 protein is CASSIGGGRSYEQYF. CDR3 DNA: TGTGCCAGTAGTATAGGCGGGGGACGATCCTACGAGCAGTACTTC. The full variable domain, its missing parts supplied by reference TRBV19 and TRBJ2-7, is DGGITQSPKYLFRKEGQNVTLSCEQNLNHDAMYWYRQDPGQGLRLIYYSQIVNDFQKGDIAEGYSVSREKKESFPLTVTSAQKNPTAFYLCASSIGGGRSYEQYFGPGTRLTVT.